A single sample gave rise to the 10 T cell receptor beta chains below, sequenced in a study of T cells expressing NK-cell markers. From its re-call of the 5' RACE reads, TCRdb lists each CDR3 protein once, without DNA. This repertoire includes roughly 300,000 distinct CDR3 sequences. Specimen: blood T cells: a sorted CD56 or NKG2C T cell subset, CD4+ or CD8+ T cells, or bulk PBMC T cells (not recorded which). The source is a woman between 18 and 70 years old in good health.

This chain connects TRBV20-1 to TRBJ2-1; without DNA, the TCRdb call of TRBD1 cannot be checked. The CDR3 consists of 13 residues. Germline CDR1 DFQATT, CDR2 SNEGSKA (reference sequence). The CDR3 loop is CSANRGGNNEQFF.

The CDR3 sequence: CASSEARDPVYGYTF. The chain joins TRBV6-1 to TRBJ1-2; as DNA is missing, the TRBD1 call by TCRdb cannot be tested. The CDR3 is 15 amino acids. CDR1 and CDR2 (germline): MNHNS, SASEGT.

J is TRBJ2-7 and V is TRBV19; the D gene TCRdb calls, TRBD1, cannot be checked with no DNA. The length of the CDR3 is 15 residues. Germline CDR1 and CDR2: LNHDA and SQIVND (reference sequence). The CDR3: CASSNTGTGVYEQYF.

The V and J genes are TRBV4-1 and TRBJ1-2; lacking DNA, the TRBD1 call made by TCRdb goes unchecked. This CDR3 contains 13 residues. Germline loops: CDR1 MGHRA, CDR2 YSYEKL. CDR3 in amino acids: CASRQGKGDGYTF.

The chain has TRBV3-1 and TRBJ2-2; TCRdb's D call of TRBD2 is untestable without DNA. Germline V gene data show CDR1 as LGHDT and CDR2 as YNNKEL (reference sequence). The CDR3 has 16 amino acids. CDR3 loop: CASSRRTSGSPGELFF. The full variable domain, rest sourced from reference TRBV3-1 and TRBJ2-2, is DTAVSQTPKYLVTQMGNDKSIKCEQNLGHDTMYWYKQDSKKFLKIMFSYNNKELIINETVPNRFSPKSPDKAHLNLHINSLELGDSAVYFCASSRRTSGSPGELFFGEGSRLTVL.

This chain links TRBV25-1 with TRBJ1-2; there is no DNA to check the TCRdb D call of TRBD1. This CDR3 contains 13 residues. Germline lookup yields CDR1 MGHDK and CDR2 SYGVNS. The CDR3 protein is CASSAVDRDGYTF.

The chain has TRBV24-1 and TRBJ2-5; TCRdb reports TRBD2, a call that lacks DNA to check it against. CDR1 and CDR2 from the germline V gene are KGHDR and SFDVKD. The CDR3 runs 16 residues. CDR3 sequence: CATSDSKEADQETQYF.

This rearrangement joins TRBV19 to TRBJ2-1. This CDR3 contains 12 residues. Germline V lookup: CDR1 LNHDA, CDR2 SQIVND (reference sequence). CDR3 sequence reads: CASSITGNEQFF.

The CDR3 is CSAPGTSGSSYNEQFF. The chain links TRBV20-1 to TRBJ2-1; the D call from TCRdb, TRBD2, cannot be confirmed without DNA. The CDR3 runs to 16 residues. Germline V gene data show CDR1 as DFQATT and CDR2 as SNEGSKA (reference sequence).

This chain links TRBV7-9 with TRBJ2-1; TCRdb returns TRBD1, unconfirmable since there is no DNA. This CDR3 has 15 amino acids. CDR1 SEHNR and CDR2 FQNEAQ come from the germline V gene (reference sequence). CDR3 region: CASSPPRPQGNEQFF.